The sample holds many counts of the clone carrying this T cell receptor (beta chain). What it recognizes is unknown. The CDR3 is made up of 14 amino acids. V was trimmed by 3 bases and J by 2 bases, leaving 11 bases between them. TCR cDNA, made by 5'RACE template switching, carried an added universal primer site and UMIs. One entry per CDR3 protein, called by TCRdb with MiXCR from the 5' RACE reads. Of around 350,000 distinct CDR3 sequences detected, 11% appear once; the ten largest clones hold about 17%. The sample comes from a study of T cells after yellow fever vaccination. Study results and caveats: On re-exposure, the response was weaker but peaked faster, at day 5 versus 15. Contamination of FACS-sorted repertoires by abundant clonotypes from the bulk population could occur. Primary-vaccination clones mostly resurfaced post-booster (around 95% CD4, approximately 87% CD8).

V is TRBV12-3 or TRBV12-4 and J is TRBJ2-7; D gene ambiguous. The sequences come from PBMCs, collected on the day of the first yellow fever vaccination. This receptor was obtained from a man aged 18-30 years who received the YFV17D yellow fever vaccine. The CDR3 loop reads CASSFKAGAYEQYF. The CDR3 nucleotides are TGTGCCAGCAGTTTCAAGGCAGGAGCCTACGAGCAGTACTTC.